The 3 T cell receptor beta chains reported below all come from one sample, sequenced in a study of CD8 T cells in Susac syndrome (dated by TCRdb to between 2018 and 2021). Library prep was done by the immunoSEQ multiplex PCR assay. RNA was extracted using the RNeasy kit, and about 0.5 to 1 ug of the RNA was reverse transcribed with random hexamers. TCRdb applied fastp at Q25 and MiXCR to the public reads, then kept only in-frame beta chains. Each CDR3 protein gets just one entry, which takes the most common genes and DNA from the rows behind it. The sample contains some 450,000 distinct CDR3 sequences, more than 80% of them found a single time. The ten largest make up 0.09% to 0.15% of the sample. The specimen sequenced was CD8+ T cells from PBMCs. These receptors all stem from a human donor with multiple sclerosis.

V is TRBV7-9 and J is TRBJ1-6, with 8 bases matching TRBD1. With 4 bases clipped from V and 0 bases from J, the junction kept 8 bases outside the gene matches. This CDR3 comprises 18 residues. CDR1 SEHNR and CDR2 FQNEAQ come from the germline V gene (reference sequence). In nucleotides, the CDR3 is TGTGCCAGCAGCTCAACTCGGGACAGGAGCTCCTATAATTCACCCCTCCACTTT. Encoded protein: CASSSTRDRSSYNSPLHF. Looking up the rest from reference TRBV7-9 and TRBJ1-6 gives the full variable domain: DTGVSQNPRHKITKRGQNVTFRCDPISEHNRLYWYRQTLGQGPEFLTYFQNEAQLEKSRLLSDRFSAERPKGSFSTLEIQRTEQGDSAMYLCASSSTRDRSSYNSPLHFGNGTRLTVT.

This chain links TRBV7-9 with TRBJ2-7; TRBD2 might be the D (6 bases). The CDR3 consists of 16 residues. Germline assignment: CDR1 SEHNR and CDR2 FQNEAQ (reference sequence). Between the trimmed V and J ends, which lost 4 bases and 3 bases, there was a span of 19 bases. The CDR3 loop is CASSSNLGRTYYEQYF. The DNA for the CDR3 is TGTGCCAGCAGCTCCAACCTCGGGAGAACCTACTACGAGCAGTACTTC.

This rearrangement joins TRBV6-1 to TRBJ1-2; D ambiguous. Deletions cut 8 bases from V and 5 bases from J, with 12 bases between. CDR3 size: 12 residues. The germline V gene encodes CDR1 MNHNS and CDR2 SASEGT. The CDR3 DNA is TGTGCCAGCTTTCCGGTGGGGTATGGCTACACCTTC. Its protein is CASFPVGYGYTF.